What follows are 23 T cell receptor beta chains derived from one specimen sequenced in a study of T cell clonality in common variable immunodeficiency. This table comes from immunoSEQ multiplex PCR, and its TCRdb copy is limited to in-frame clones, with some not included. This sample has about 42,000 clones, each found more than once. Sequenced input: peripheral blood mononuclear cells. The receptors derive from a person aged 18-70 years in good health.

The sample holds many counts of this clone. The CDR3 extends 3 residues past the end of the read, so its final part is completed from the germline J gene. The chain links TRBV11-2 to TRBJ2-7; 8 bases fit TRBD2. Per germline, CDR1 SGHAT and CDR2 FQNNGV. The junction had 2 bases not matched to a gene; V was cut back by 1 base and J by 3 bases. The CDR3 spans 14 residues. The sequenced part of the CDR3 DNA is TGTGCCAGCAGCTTAGGGACTAGCTTCTACGAG. This gives the protein CASSLGTSFYE. From start to end, the CDR3 is CASSLGTSFYEQYF.

This clone was found many times. The read ends 3 residues early relative to the CDR3; the germline J gene fills the gap. This sequence joins TRBV5-4 and TRBJ2-1; D is perhaps TRBD1 (6 bases). CDR3 length: 13 amino acids. Trimming took off 4 bases at V and 5 bases at J, with 10 bases between the two ends. Germline V gives CDR1 SGHNT, CDR2 YYREEE (reference sequence). The covered CDR3 bases are TGTGCCAGCAGCCCCGGGACAAACAATGAG. Amino acids: CASSPGTNNE. The whole CDR3 sequence is CASSPGTNNEQFF.

This clone was observed many times. The read gets to within 3 residues of the CDR3 end, and the germline J gene fills in the rest. The rearrangement uses TRBV5-1 and TRBJ2-5, with TRBD1 matching 11 bases. The CDR3 runs 14 residues. Germline-derived CDR1 and CDR2 are SGHRS and YFSETQ. V trimming: 2 bases; J trimming: 4 bases; junction bases outside the gene matches: 1. CDR3 in amino acids: CASSFGTGGETQYF. The CDR3 DNA, read in part, is TGCGCCAGCAGCTTCGGGACAGGGGGAGAGACC.

Remarks on this clone: The sequence runs out 3 residues before the end of the CDR3; the remainder is reconstructed from the germline J gene. J is TRBJ2-5 and V is TRBV5-1; TRBD2 might be the D (6 bases). Per germline, CDR1 SGHRS and CDR2 YFSETQ. This CDR3 contains 14 residues. The covered CDR3 bases are TGCGCCAGCAGGGGAGGAGCTAGCACAGATACC. The encoded protein is CASRGGASTDT. The full CDR3 is CASRGGASTDTQYF.

This clone was found many times. Read sequence stops 3 residues before the CDR3 end, and the germline J gene provides the missing end. This rearrangement joins TRBV6-1 to TRBJ1-5; D remains unclear. The germline gives CDR1 MNHNS, CDR2 SASEGT. Trimming stripped 5 bases from V and 6 bases from J, with 11 bases between. The CDR3 covers 13 residues. CDR3 DNA, as far as it was read: TGTGCCAGCAGTCAAGGACTGACTCAGCCC. Protein product: CASSQGLTQP. The whole CDR3 protein reads CASSQGLTQPQHF.

The sample holds many counts of this clone. The read terminates 3 residues before the CDR3 end, so the remaining end is supplied by the germline J gene. This chain links TRBV20-1 with TRBJ2-1; 10 bases map to TRBD1. The CDR3 covers 12 residues. The germline V gene has CDR1 DFQATT and CDR2 SNEGSKA (reference sequence). The V segment lost 8 bases and the J segment 5 bases; nucleotides outside the gene matches: 3. Incomplete CDR3 DNA: TGCAGTCCGGGACAGGGGAACAATGAG. Translating gives CSPGQGNNE. The whole CDR3 sequence reads CSPGQGNNEQFF.

This clone was picked up many times. The read ends 3 residues early relative to the CDR3; the germline J gene fills the gap. This sequence joins TRBV19 and TRBJ2-3; the match to TRBD2 covers 7 bases. CDR1 is LNHDA, CDR2 SQIVND, per germline (reference sequence). This CDR3 is 15 amino acids long. The trim removed 5 bases at V and 3 bases at J, leaving 8 bases unmatched. Incomplete CDR3 DNA: TGTGCCAGTAGTCCAAACGTACTAGCGACAGATACG. It translates to CASSPNVLATDT. The whole CDR3 protein is CASSPNVLATDTQYF.

In its sample, this clone was seen many times. The read ends 3 residues early relative to the CDR3; the germline J gene fills the gap. The chain joins TRBV12-3 or TRBV12-4 to TRBJ1-1; D gene unclear. CDR3 length: 13 residues. The ends were cut back, 7 bases at V and 0 bases at J, with 9 bases in the middle. The CDR3 loop is CASNLVVNTEAFF. Partial CDR3 DNA: TGTGCCAGCAATCTAGTAGTGAACACTGAA.

A word on this clone: The read stops 3 residues short of the end of the CDR3; the missing end is completed from the germline J gene. The chain joins TRBV10-2 to TRBJ2-7; TRBD2 matches at 11 bases. Trimming at V came to 7 bases and at J to 6 bases, leaving 14 bases not matched to a gene. CDR1 is WSHSY and CDR2 is SAAADI in the germline V gene. This CDR3 contains 16 residues. CDR3 DNA (partial): TGCGCCAGCACTGCACATCTAGCGGGAGGAGGGCGCGAG. Protein: CASTAHLAGGGRE. The CDR3 as a whole reads CASTAHLAGGGREQYF.

This clone was seen ten or more times. The read ends 3 residues shy of where the CDR3 ends; the end is completed using the germline J gene. This rearrangement joins TRBV5-4 to TRBJ1-4; 8 bases map to TRBD1. The germline V gene encodes CDR1 SGHNT and CDR2 YYREEE (reference sequence). The CDR3 has 14 amino acids. Trimming cost V 5 bases and J 1 base; bases outside gene matches: 1. The chain's CDR3 is CASSGQGTNEKLFF. The sequenced CDR3 bases are TGTGCCAGCAGTGGACAGGGAACTAATGAAAAA.

This clone has at least ten counts. The CDR3 is cut off 3 residues early in the read; its end comes from the germline J gene. The chain joins TRBV12-5 to TRBJ2-7, with TRBD1 matching 7 bases. The trim removed 6 bases at V and 6 bases at J, leaving 8 bases unmatched. This CDR3 is built from 13 residues. Germline CDR1 and CDR2: LGHNT and FRNRAP. The CDR3 reads CASGPTTGTEQYF. The CDR3 bases that were read are TGTGCTAGTGGGCCCACGACAGGGACCGAG.

This clone was observed many times. The read comes to an end 3 residues before the CDR3 does, leaving the germline J gene to fill in the end. The genes are TRBV30 and TRBJ1-2; D may be TRBD1 (5 bases). The CDR3 contains 11 residues. Germline V CDR1 and CDR2: GTSNPN, SVGIG (reference sequence). Partial CDR3 DNA: TGTGCCTGGAGTGTACGGGGGGGC. Protein: CAWSVRGG. The entire CDR3 reads CAWSVRGGYTF.

This clone was picked up many times. The sequence runs out 3 residues before the end of the CDR3; the remainder is reconstructed from the germline J gene. V usage is TRBV6-2 or TRBV6-3 and J usage is TRBJ1-2; TRBD1 matches 11 bases. There are 14 residues in the CDR3. Trimming removed 7 bases from V and 7 bases from J; junction bases left unmatched: 8. The germline gives CDR1 MNHEY, CDR2 SVGEGT. Here the CDR3 reads CASTPSGTGGGYTF. CDR3 DNA, as far as it was read: TGTGCCAGCACCCCCTCCGGGACAGGGGGTGGC.

This clone was detected many times. The missing CDR3 end, 3 residues past where the read stops, is filled in from the germline J gene. This sequence joins TRBV6-4 and TRBJ1-4, with 8 bases aligning to TRBD1. The CDR3 runs to 19 residues. The germline V gene has CDR1 MRHNA and CDR2 SNTAGT. V shed 2 bases and J 0 bases; nucleotides not matched to a gene: 11. CDR3 region: CASSDTDRAPSATNEKLFF. The DNA read from the CDR3 is TGTGCCAGCAGTGACACGGACAGGGCCCCGAGTGCAACTAATGAAAAA.

There are many counts of this clone. The DNA ends 3 residues before the CDR3 does, and the rest of the CDR3 is filled in from the germline J gene. The J gene is TRBJ2-7, the V gene TRBV11-2; 7 bases line up with TRBD2. Germline assignment: CDR1 SGHAT and CDR2 FQNNGV. The CDR3 has 13 residues. V gave up 1 base and J gave up 6 bases; unmatched junction bases: 3. The covered CDR3 bases are TGTGCCAGCAGCTTAGCGGGGGAGGGCGAG. Amino acids: CASSLAGEGE. The full CDR3 sequence reads CASSLAGEGEQYF.

This clone was observed at least ten times. Read sequence stops 3 residues before the CDR3 end, and the germline J gene provides the missing end. The V call is TRBV20-1, the J call TRBJ2-3, with D possibly being TRBD2 (6 bases). The V and J ends lost 6 bases and 0 bases respectively, with 13 bases between them. The CDR3 consists of 14 residues. Per the germline V gene, CDR1 is DFQATT and CDR2 is SNEGSKA (reference sequence). Incomplete CDR3 DNA: TGCAGTGCCACGGGACTCCCTAGCACAGATACG. This codes for CSATGLPSTDT. The full CDR3 sequence reads CSATGLPSTDTQYF.

The table lists this clone with many counts. The missing CDR3 end, 3 residues past where the read stops, is filled in from the germline J gene. V gene TRBV20-1 combines with J gene TRBJ2-3; possible D gene TRBD1, 5 bases. Trimming removed 2 bases from V and 0 bases from J, with 6 bases in between. Germline V gene data show CDR1 as DFQATT and CDR2 as SNEGSKA (reference sequence). The length of the CDR3 is 13 residues. The CDR3 loop reads CSARTGSTDTQYF. The part of the CDR3 DNA that was read is TGCAGTGCTAGAACAGGCAGCACAGATACG.

This clone was observed a few times. The read is 3 residues too short to cover the CDR3 end, so that end is filled in from the germline J gene. This chain uses TRBV30 with TRBJ1-1, with D perhaps matching TRBD1 (5 bases). Per the germline V gene, CDR1 is GTSNPN and CDR2 is SVGIG (reference sequence). This CDR3 has 14 amino acids. The part of the CDR3 DNA that was read is TGTGCCTGGAGTTTGGACTATTCGACAGAGACA. Its translation is CAWSLDYSTET. The CDR3 as a whole reads CAWSLDYSTETAFF.

This clone was found many times. The CDR3 goes on 3 residues after the read ends, and that part is filled in from the germline J gene. The chain carries TRBV20-1 and TRBJ1-2; the D gene is possibly TRBD1 (6 bases). V was pared by 0 bases and J by 7 bases, with 12 bases between. Germline CDR1 DFQATT, CDR2 SNEGSKA (reference sequence). This CDR3 has 13 residues. Partial CDR3 DNA: TGCAGTGCTAGAGAAGAACAGGGTTTTGGC. It specifies CSAREEQGFG. In full, the CDR3 reads CSAREEQGFGYTF.

This clone was counted at least ten times. The read comes to an end 3 residues before the CDR3 does, leaving the germline J gene to fill in the end. This chain joins TRBV30 and TRBJ2-1, with 11 bases fitting TRBD2. CDR1 GTSNPN and CDR2 SVGIG come from the germline V gene (reference sequence). Trimming cost V 0 bases and J 9 bases; bases outside gene matches: 13. The CDR3 covers 17 residues. The covered CDR3 bases are TGTGCCTGGAGTGTACGTCAACGTAGACTAGCGGGATTTGAG. This gives the protein CAWSVRQRRLAGFE. The full CDR3 reads CAWSVRQRRLAGFEQFF.

This clone is medium-sized within its sample. Coverage ceases 3 residues before the CDR3 finishes, and the germline J gene fills in the end. This sequence joins TRBV7-3 and TRBJ2-2; D may be TRBD1 (6 bases). V lost 3 bases and J 5 bases, leaving 19 bases between the germline ends. The germline gives CDR1 SGHTA, CDR2 FQGTGA. The CDR3 covers 17 residues. This CDR3 reads CASSLTGTNYITGELFF. CDR3 DNA, as far as it was read: TGTGCCAGCAGCTTGACCGGGACAAATTACATAACCGGGGAG.

This clone was counted ten times or more. The sequenced fragment ends 3 residues before the CDR3 boundary, so the rest is inferred from the germline J gene. The chain combines TRBV7-2 with TRBJ2-7; TRBD2 matches at 7 bases. CDR3 length: 15 amino acids. Losses at the gene ends were 1 base for V and 2 bases for J; bases not matched to a gene: 5. CDR1 SGHTA and CDR2 FQGNSA come from the germline V gene. CDR3 bases read: TGTGCCAGCAGCTTAGGGGCGGGGGTCCCCTACGAG. As protein: CASSLGAGVPYE. The whole CDR3 protein reads CASSLGAGVPYEQYF.

This clone was detected many times. The sequence runs out 3 residues before the end of the CDR3; the remainder is reconstructed from the germline J gene. This chain joins TRBV20-1 and TRBJ2-3; 10 bases are a match to TRBD1. Germline assignment: CDR1 DFQATT and CDR2 SNEGSKA (reference sequence). The CDR3 loop spans 12 amino acids. V shed 5 bases, J shed 6 bases, and the junction held 2 bases outside the gene matches. The part of the CDR3 DNA that was read is TGCAGTGCTTGGGGACAGGGGGATACG. Translating gives CSAWGQGDT. The complete CDR3 reads CSAWGQGDTQYF.